This record concerns one T cell receptor (beta chain) sequence. Its antigen has not been determined. Base quality data are lacking; no much larger clone is found one base away. The source of the sample is a study of radiotherapy plus CTLA-4 blockade in lung cancer (dated by TCRdb to the late 2010s). Regarding the research as a whole: Among the enrolled patients, approximately 17% had an objective response, and about 31% reached disease control.

Via the germline V gene, CDR1 is MDHEN and CDR2 SYDVKM. The V and J ends are trimmed by 8 bases and 2 bases, leaving 15 bases between them. Counted from cysteine to phenylalanine, this CDR3 has 14 amino acids. Of all the DNA, just the CDR3 is kept, 42 bases in frame from base 1. Libraries were constructed by the immunoSEQ multiplex PCR assay. TCRdb obtained this table from immuneACCESS and retained in-frame rearrangements with V and J assigned. These tables miss some clones; where compared with another copy, unresolved V genes account for less than half of the shortfall, and the remainder is unexplained. This sample comprises about 98,000 clones, more than 75% of them detected only once. Jointly, the top ten make up around 3% of the sample. Broader findings and caveats from the paper: After treatment with radiotherapy and ipilimumab, TCR clones that originated in tumors expanded in peripheral blood. The strongest predictors of response, as reported, were early dynamic changes in blood T cell clones along with a rise in serum interferon-beta after radiation.

The study tested focal radiation therapy combined with CTLA-4 blockade (ipilimumab) in patients with chemo-refractory metastatic non-small-cell lung cancer. This receptor was obtained from a human donor with non-small cell lung cancer who had a partial response to radiotherapy plus ipilimumab. The chain uses TRBV28 and TRBJ1-1, with TRBD1 tentatively as D gene (5 bases match). The input for sequencing was peripheral blood, taken from a patient treated with radiotherapy plus ipilimumab. The DNA sequence reads TGTGCCAGCGAGACCCGGGGGGGAAACACTGAAGCTTTCTTT. Translated, it gives CASETRGGNTEAFF.